These 18 T cell receptor beta chains were all obtained from the same sample, sequenced in a study of cytomegalovirus exposure and HLA in healthy donors. The PCR used 60 Vbeta and 13 Jbeta primers. The repertoire was sequenced with immunoSEQ multiplex PCR; TCRdb's copy has only in-frame clones and lacks some. The sample includes about 88,000 clones, 65% to 80% seen only once; the top ten take 15% to 20%. The sequencing sample was made of PBMCs. Every receptor here comes from a woman in her late teens or twenties in good health and CMV-seropositive.

This sequence joins TRBV5-4 and TRBJ1-1; 12 nucleotides agree with TRBD1. Germline loops: CDR1 SGHNT, CDR2 YYREEE (reference sequence). This CDR3 region has 16 residues. Germline trimming cut 7 bases from V and 1 base from J; bases unmatched to any gene: 8. CDR3 sequence reads: CASGTGGRRTNTEAFF. The CDR3 nucleotides are TGTGCCAGCGGGACAGGGGGCAGGAGGACGAACACTGAAGCTTTCTTT.

This clone showed up just once. This chain uses TRBV7-3 with TRBJ2-2, with a possible D match to TRBD1 (5 bases). Germline CDR1 is SGHTA and CDR2 is FQGTGA. The CDR3 length is 15 residues. Trimming removed 2 bases at V and 1 base at J, with 8 bases between. The CDR3 loop is CASSLGQGNTGELFF. In nucleotides, the CDR3 is TGTGCCAGCAGCTTAGGCCAGGGGAACACCGGGGAGCTGTTTTTT. The full variable domain, rest sourced from reference TRBV7-3 and TRBJ2-2, is GAGVSQTPSNKVTEKGKYVELRCDPISGHTALYWYRQSLGQGPEFLIYFQGTGAADDSGLPNDRFFAVRPEGSVSTLKIQRTERGDSAVYLCASSLGQGNTGELFFGEGSRLTVL.

The chain couples TRBV2 to TRBJ2-3; TRBD1 matches 7 bases. Germline V CDR1 and CDR2: SNHLY, FYNNEI. Unmatched junction bases numbered 10, after V lost 6 bases and J lost 4 bases. The CDR3 length is 15 residues. CDR3 region: CASSGTVTQPDTQYF. Here the CDR3 DNA reads TGTGCCAGCAGCGGGACAGTGACTCAGCCAGATACGCAGTATTTT.

The chain has TRBV27 and TRBJ2-1; 16 bases fit TRBD2. Trimming removed 6 bases from V and 9 bases from J; junction bases left unmatched: 8. The CDR3 covers 16 residues. Germline CDR1 is MNHEY and CDR2 is SMNVEV (reference sequence). In DNA, the CDR3 is TGTGCCAGCAGCCTTCCCGGGACTAGCGGGAGGGGTGAGCAGTTCTTC. It yields the protein CASSLPGTSGRGEQFF.

This chain uses TRBV5-1 with TRBJ1-5, with D perhaps matching TRBD1 (5 bases). The germline V gene has CDR1 SGHRS and CDR2 YFSETQ. The V end lost 4 bases, the J end lost 6 bases, and 17 bases lay between the germline ends. The CDR3 is 15 residues long. The CDR3 protein is CASSLGQGTSQPQHF. CDR3 nucleotide sequence: TGCGCCAGCAGCCTGGGGCAGGGTACCTCTCAGCCCCAGCATTTT.

This clone was counted a single time. V and J are TRBV6-5 and TRBJ1-6; D is unresolved. Germline V gene lookup returns CDR1 MNHEY and CDR2 SVGAGI. This CDR3 has 12 residues. The germline V and J ends were trimmed by 2 bases and 7 bases, with 3 bases remaining between them. In DNA, the CDR3 is TGTGCCAGCAGTTACGCGAATTCACCCCTCCACTTT. It yields the protein CASSYANSPLHF.

The V gene is TRBV5-6, the J gene TRBJ2-7, with 9 bases aligning to TRBD1. Losses at the gene ends were 5 bases for V and 2 bases for J; bases not matched to a gene: 11. Germline assignment: CDR1 SGHDT and CDR2 YYEEEE. The CDR3 consists of 16 residues. CDR3 in DNA: TGTGCCAGCAGTAGGGGCTCGGGACAGGGAACCTACGAGCAGTACTTC. Amino acids: CASSRGSGQGTYEQYF.

V is TRBV6-5 and J is TRBJ2-7; no definite D call. This CDR3 spans 13 amino acids. The germline V and J ends were trimmed by 6 bases and 6 bases, with 15 bases remaining between them. Per the germline V gene, CDR1 is MNHEY and CDR2 is SVGAGI. In DNA, the CDR3 is TGTGCCAGCAGCCCCGGATATAGCCTCGAGCAGTACTTC. It encodes CASSPGYSLEQYF.

This chain connects TRBV29-1 to TRBJ1-2; 9 positions match TRBD1. Germline-derived CDR1 and CDR2 are SQVTM and ANQGSEA. This CDR3 spans 14 amino acids. V gave up 6 bases and J gave up 4 bases; unmatched junction bases: 9. The CDR3 DNA reads TGCAGCGTACGCCGGGACAGGGCTCTCTATGGCTACACCTTC. As protein: CSVRRDRALYGYTF.

This sequence joins TRBV6-6 and TRBJ2-1; TRBD1 aligns across 8 bases. The germline V gene has CDR1 MNHNY and CDR2 SVGAGI (reference sequence). This CDR3 is built from 15 residues. Trimming at V came to 0 bases and at J to 7 bases, leaving 5 bases not matched to a gene. In nucleotides, the CDR3 is TGTGCCAGCAGTTACTCAGGGACAGGCCTTAATGAGCAGTTCTTC. Protein: CASSYSGTGLNEQFF.

This chain uses TRBV9 with TRBJ1-3, with D perhaps TRBD1 (6 bases). This CDR3 has 14 amino acids. Germline assignment: CDR1 SGDLS and CDR2 YYNGEE. V gave up 4 bases and J gave up 4 bases, with 12 bases separating them. Here the CDR3 reads CASSLQGQGNTIYF. In DNA form, the CDR3 reads TGTGCCAGCAGCCTCCAGGGGCAGGGAAACACCATATATTTT.

In DNA, the CDR3 is TGTGCCAGCAGCAACAGGGTTGCTGGGGAGCTGTTTTTT. Protein product: CASSNRVAGELFF. The chain couples TRBV13 to TRBJ2-2; tentatively, D is TRBD1 (6 bases). This CDR3 is 13 amino acids long. The V and J ends lost 5 bases and 8 bases respectively, with 12 bases between them. The germline gives CDR1 PRHDT, CDR2 FYEKMQ (reference sequence).

The chain combines TRBV5-4 with TRBJ2-2; D is perhaps TRBD2 (5 bases). The CDR3 sequence is 16 residues long. Germline V CDR1 and CDR2: SGHNT, YYREEE (reference sequence). V gave up 2 bases and J gave up 0 bases, with 11 bases separating them. CDR3 region: CASSLKRETNTGELFF. In nucleotides, the CDR3 is TGTGCCAGCAGCTTAAAGAGGGAGACGAACACCGGGGAGCTGTTTTTT.

The genes are TRBV6-4 and TRBJ2-2; 7 bases are a match to TRBD2. The germline CDR1 and CDR2 sequences are MRHNA and SNTAGT. The V gene end was trimmed by 2 bases and the J gene end by 6 bases; junction bases not matched to a gene: 3. This CDR3 region has 14 residues. In nucleotides, the CDR3 is TGTGCCAGCAGTGACGGACTAGGAGCCGGGGAGCTGTTTTTT. Protein sequence: CASSDGLGAGELFF.

The sample holds a few counts of this clone. This chain joins TRBV6-4 and TRBJ1-2; the match to TRBD1 covers 10 bases. CDR1 is MRHNA, CDR2 SNTAGT, per germline. Losses at the gene ends were 0 bases for V and 8 bases for J; bases not matched to a gene: 0. The CDR3 is made up of 13 amino acids. DNA of the CDR3: TGTGCCAGCAGTGACTCGACAGGGGGCGGCTACACCTTC. It translates to CASSDSTGGGYTF.

The chain has TRBV4-1 and TRBJ1-2, with D possibly being TRBD1 (6 bases). CDR1 is MGHRA and CDR2 is YSYEKL in the germline V gene. Trimming shortened V by 0 bases and J by 8 bases, and 16 bases separated the two germline ends. The CDR3 contains 15 residues. The CDR3 DNA reads TGCGCCAGCAGCCAAGAACCCGTAGCAGGGGACGGCTACACCTTC. Translating gives CASSQEPVAGDGYTF.

This chain connects TRBV5-1 to TRBJ1-2; 8 nucleotides match TRBD1. This CDR3 region has 13 residues. Trimming cost V 4 bases and J 6 bases; bases outside gene matches: 5. The germline gives CDR1 SGHRS, CDR2 YFSETQ. The CDR3 is CASSPGQGDGYTF. CDR3 coding DNA: TGCGCCAGCAGCCCCGGACAGGGCGATGGCTACACCTTC. Together with reference TRBV5-1 and TRBJ1-2, the CDR3 gives the full variable domain: KAGVTQTPRYLIKTRGQQVTLSCSPISGHRSVSWYQQTPGQGLQFLFEYFSETQRNKGNFPGRFSGRQFSNSRSEMNVSTLELGDSALYLCASSPGQGDGYTFGSGTRLTVV.

The V and J genes are TRBV15 and TRBJ1-4, with unresolved D. Germline loops: CDR1 LNHNV, CDR2 YYDKDF (reference sequence). Trimming removed 1 base at V and 4 bases at J, with 7 bases between. The CDR3 is made up of 14 amino acids. CDR3 protein: CATSRGRGNEKLFF. Written as DNA, the CDR3 is TGTGCCACCAGCAGAGGTCGGGGTAATGAAAAACTGTTTTTT.